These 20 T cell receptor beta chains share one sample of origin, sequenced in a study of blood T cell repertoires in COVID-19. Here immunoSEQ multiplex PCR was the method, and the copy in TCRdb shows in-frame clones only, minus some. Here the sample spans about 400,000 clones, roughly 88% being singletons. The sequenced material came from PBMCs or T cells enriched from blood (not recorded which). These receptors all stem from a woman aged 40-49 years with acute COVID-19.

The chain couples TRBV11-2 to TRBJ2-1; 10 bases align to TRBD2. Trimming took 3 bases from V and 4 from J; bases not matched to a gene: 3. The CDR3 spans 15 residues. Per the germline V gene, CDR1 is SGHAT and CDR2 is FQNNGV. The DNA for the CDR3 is TGTGCCAGCAGCTTCCTAGCGGGGGAGTACAATGAGCAGTTCTTC. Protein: CASSFLAGEYNEQFF.

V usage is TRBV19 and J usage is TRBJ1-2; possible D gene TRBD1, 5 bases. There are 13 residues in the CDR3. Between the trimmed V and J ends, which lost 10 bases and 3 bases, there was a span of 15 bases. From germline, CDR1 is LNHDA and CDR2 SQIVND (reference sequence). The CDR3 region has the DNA TGTGCCACCCACGAAGGGGTTGACTATGGCTACACCTTC. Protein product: CATHEGVDYGYTF.

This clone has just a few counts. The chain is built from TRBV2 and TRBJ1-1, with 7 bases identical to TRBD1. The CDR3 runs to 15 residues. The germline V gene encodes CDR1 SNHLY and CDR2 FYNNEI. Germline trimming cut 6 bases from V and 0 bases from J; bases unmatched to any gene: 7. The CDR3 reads CASSLQGILNTEAFF. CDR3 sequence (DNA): TGTGCCAGCAGCCTACAGGGGATCTTGAACACTGAAGCTTTCTTT.

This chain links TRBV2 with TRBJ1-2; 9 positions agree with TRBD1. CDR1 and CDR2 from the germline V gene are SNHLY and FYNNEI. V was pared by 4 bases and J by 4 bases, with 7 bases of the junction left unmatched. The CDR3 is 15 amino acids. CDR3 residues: CASSAGQGSLYGYTF. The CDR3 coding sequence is TGTGCCAGCAGTGCGGGACAGGGCTCCCTCTATGGCTACACCTTC.

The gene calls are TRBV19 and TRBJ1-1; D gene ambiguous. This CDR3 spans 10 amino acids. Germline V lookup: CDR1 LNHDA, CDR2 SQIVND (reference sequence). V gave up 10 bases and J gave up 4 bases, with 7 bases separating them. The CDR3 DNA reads TGTGCCACGCGGAGCACTGAAGCTTTCTTT. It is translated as CATRSTEAFF.

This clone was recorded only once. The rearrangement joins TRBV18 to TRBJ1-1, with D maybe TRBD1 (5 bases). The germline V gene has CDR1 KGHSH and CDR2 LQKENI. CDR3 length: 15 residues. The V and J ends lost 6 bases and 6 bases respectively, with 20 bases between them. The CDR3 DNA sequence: TGTGCCAGCTCTCAACTACGGGAGGGGTTGTCTGAAGCTTTCTTT. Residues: CASSQLREGLSEAFF.

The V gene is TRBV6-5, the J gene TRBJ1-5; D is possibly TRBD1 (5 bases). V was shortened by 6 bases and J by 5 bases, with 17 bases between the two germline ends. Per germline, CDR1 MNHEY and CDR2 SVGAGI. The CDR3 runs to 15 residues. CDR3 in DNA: TGTGCCAGCAGCCCCGGGACTCCAGGGCATCAGCCCCAGCATTTT. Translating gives CASSPGTPGHQPQHF.

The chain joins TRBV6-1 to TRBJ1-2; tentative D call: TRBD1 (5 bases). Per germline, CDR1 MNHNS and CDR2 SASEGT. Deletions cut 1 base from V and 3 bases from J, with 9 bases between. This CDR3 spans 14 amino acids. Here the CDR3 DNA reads TGTGCCAGCAGTGAAGTGATAGGGGACTATGGCTACACCTTC. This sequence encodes CASSEVIGDYGYTF.

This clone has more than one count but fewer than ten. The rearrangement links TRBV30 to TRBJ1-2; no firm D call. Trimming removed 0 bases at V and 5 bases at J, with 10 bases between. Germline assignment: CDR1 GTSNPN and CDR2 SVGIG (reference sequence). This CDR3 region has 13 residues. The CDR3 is CAWSVSDYYGYTF. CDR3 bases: TGTGCCTGGAGTGTCTCAGATTATTATGGCTACACCTTC.

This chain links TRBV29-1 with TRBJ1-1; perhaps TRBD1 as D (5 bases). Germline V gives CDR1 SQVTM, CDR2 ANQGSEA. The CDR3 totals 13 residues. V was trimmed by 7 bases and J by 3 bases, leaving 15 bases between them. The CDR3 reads CSALRVTDTEAFF. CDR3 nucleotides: TGCAGCGCCCTCAGGGTAACGGACACTGAAGCTTTCTTT.

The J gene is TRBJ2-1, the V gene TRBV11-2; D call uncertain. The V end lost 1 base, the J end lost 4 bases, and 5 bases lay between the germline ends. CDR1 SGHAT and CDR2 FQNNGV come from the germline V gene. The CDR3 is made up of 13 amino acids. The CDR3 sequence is CASSLGAYNEQFF. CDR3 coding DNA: TGTGCCAGCAGCTTAGGAGCGTACAATGAGCAGTTCTTC.

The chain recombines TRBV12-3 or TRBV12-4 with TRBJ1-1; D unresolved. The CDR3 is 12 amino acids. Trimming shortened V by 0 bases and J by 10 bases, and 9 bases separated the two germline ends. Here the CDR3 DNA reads TGTGCCAGCAGTTTAGCGGTAGGGAGAGCTTTCTTT. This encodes CASSLAVGRAFF.

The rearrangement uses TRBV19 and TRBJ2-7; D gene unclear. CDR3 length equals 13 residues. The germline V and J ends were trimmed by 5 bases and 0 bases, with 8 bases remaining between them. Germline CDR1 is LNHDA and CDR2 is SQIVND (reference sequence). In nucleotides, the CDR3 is TGTGCCAGTAGTCTGTTCCTCTCCTACGAGCAGTACTTC. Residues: CASSLFLSYEQYF.

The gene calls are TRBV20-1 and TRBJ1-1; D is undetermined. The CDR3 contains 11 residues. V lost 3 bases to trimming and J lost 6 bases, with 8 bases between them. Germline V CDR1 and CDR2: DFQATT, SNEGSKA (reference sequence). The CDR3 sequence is CSARVSAEAFF. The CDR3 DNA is TGCAGTGCTAGGGTTAGCGCTGAAGCTTTCTTT.

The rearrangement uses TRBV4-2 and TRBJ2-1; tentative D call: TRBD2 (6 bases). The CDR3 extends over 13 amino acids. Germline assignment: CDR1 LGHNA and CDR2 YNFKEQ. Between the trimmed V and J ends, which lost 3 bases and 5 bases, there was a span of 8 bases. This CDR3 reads CASSQGLDNEQFF. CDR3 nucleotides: TGTGCCAGCAGCCAGGGACTGGACAATGAGCAGTTCTTC.

The CDR3 nucleotides are TGTGCCAGCAGCTCCCTTGGGACAGGGAAAGATACGCAGTATTTT. Amino acid sequence: CASSSLGTGKDTQYF. The rearrangement joins TRBV11-3 to TRBJ2-3; 9 bases match TRBD1. V lost 4 bases to trimming and J lost 5 bases; unmatched junction nucleotides: 7. Germline CDR1 and CDR2: SGHNT and YENEEA. The CDR3 is made up of 15 amino acids.

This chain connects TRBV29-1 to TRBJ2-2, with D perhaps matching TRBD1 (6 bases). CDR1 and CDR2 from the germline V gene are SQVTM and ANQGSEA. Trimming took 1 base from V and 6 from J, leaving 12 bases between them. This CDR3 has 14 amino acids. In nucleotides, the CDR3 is TGCAGCGTTGAAGCGGACAGTGGTGCCGGGGAGCTGTTTTTT. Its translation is CSVEADSGAGELFF.

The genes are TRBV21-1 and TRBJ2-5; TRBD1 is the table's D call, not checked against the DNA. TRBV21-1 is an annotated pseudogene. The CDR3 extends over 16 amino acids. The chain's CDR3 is CASSKARTGGQETQYF. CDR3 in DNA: TGTGCCAGCAGCAAAGCGCGGACAGGGGGGCAAGAGACCCAGTACTTC.

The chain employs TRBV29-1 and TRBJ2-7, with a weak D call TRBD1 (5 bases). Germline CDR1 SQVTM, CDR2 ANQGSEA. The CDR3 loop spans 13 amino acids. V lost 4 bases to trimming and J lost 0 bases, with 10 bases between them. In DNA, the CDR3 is TGCAGCGTTGTAGGTGGGGCCTCCTACGAGCAGTACTTC. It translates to CSVVGGASYEQYF.

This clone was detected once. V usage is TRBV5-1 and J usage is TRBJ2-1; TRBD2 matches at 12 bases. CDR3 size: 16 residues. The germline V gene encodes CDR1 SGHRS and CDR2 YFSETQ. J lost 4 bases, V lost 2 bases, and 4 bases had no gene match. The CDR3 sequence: CASSLPSGGAYNEQFF. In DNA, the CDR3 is TGCGCCAGCAGCTTACCTAGCGGGGGGGCGTACAATGAGCAGTTCTTC.